This record covers a single T cell receptor beta chain. A multiplex PCR was run with 60 Vbeta primers and 13 Jbeta primers. Measured with immunoSEQ multiplex PCR; TCRdb has only the in-frame clones, and not every one. The sample records 110,000 to 150,000 clones, 75% being singletons. This entry comes from a study of cytomegalovirus exposure and HLA in healthy donors. What was sequenced was PBMCs. The clonotype was recovered from a man aged 25 to 40 in good health and CMV-seronegative.

CDR3 region: CASSLRSRAEAFF. CDR3 DNA: TGTGCCAGCAGCTTAAGGTCTCGGGCTGAAGCTTTCTTT. The genes are TRBV5-5 and TRBJ1-1; D gene ambiguous. Germline loops: CDR1 SGHKS, CDR2 YYEKEE (reference sequence). The CDR3 length is 13 residues. V lost 2 bases and J 6 bases, leaving 11 bases between the germline ends.